Shown below are 32 T cell receptor beta chains from a single sample sequenced in a study of shared clonotypes between healthy human individuals. Generated by immunoSEQ multiplex PCR, the TCRdb table keeps only in-frame clones and is missing some. The sample lists about 490,000 clones; about 80% were seen once. Specimen: PBMCs. The receptors come from a woman between 40 and 55 years old in good health. Some clones in this sample may be carry-over from other donors' samples.

CDR3 protein: CASSRNRVTEAFF. DNA of the CDR3: TGTGCCAGCTCACGTAACAGGGTCACTGAAGCTTTCTTT. The rearrangement links TRBV18 to TRBJ1-1; D might be TRBD1 (6 bases). CDR3 length: 13 residues. The V and J ends lost 4 bases and 4 bases respectively, with 10 bases between them. Germline V lookup: CDR1 KGHSH, CDR2 LQKENI.

This chain connects TRBV28 to TRBJ2-5, with 10 bases that match TRBD2. Germline CDR1 is MDHEN and CDR2 is SYDVKM. J lost 4 bases, V lost 4 bases, and 6 bases had no gene match. The CDR3 loop spans 15 amino acids. CDR3 region: CASSSTSGKAETQYF. Here the CDR3 DNA reads TGTGCCAGCAGTTCCACTAGCGGGAAGGCAGAGACCCAGTACTTC.

This clone was detected only a few times. CDR3 in DNA: TGTGCCAGCAGTTTAAGCAAACAGCCCCACTACGAGCAGTACTTC. The encoded protein is CASSLSKQPHYEQYF. V usage is TRBV28 and J usage is TRBJ2-7; no definite D call. CDR3 size: 15 residues. Germline CDR1 MDHEN, CDR2 SYDVKM. V was shortened by 2 bases and J by 3 bases, with 14 bases between the two germline ends.

This chain uses TRBV28 with TRBJ1-4; 10 positions match TRBD1. The length of the CDR3 is 14 residues. The V gene's germline CDR1 is MDHEN and CDR2 SYDVKM. V gave up 8 bases and J gave up 13 bases; unmatched junction bases: 13. Written as DNA, the CDR3 is TGTGCCAGCTTCCGCCGGGGACAGGGGAGTACACTGTTTTTT. It codes for CASFRRGQGSTLFF.

The chain recombines TRBV27 with TRBJ1-1; possibly TRBD1 for D (5 bases). The CDR3 has 14 residues. Germline assignment: CDR1 MNHEY and CDR2 SMNVEV (reference sequence). Deletions cut 2 bases from V and 0 bases from J, with 7 bases between. CDR3 nucleotides: TGTGCCAGCAGTTTAGGGGGGATGAACACTGAAGCTTTCTTT. Protein product: CASSLGGMNTEAFF.

The chain's CDR3 is CASSWGARETQYF. The CDR3, as DNA: TGTGCCAGCAGTTGGGGGGCTCGAGAGACCCAGTACTTC. The chain carries TRBV28 and TRBJ2-5; D tentatively reads TRBD1 or TRBD2 (6 bases each). V lost 4 bases and J lost 4, with 10 bases in between. The CDR3 extends over 13 amino acids. The germline gives CDR1 MDHEN, CDR2 SYDVKM.

The rearrangement links TRBV4-2 to TRBJ2-1; D uncertain. Germline V gene data show CDR1 as LGHNA and CDR2 as YNFKEQ. Trimming removed 1 base from V and 5 bases from J, with 6 bases in between. This CDR3 has 13 amino acids. CDR3 in amino acids: CASSQAGDNEQFF. In nucleotides, the CDR3 is TGTGCCAGCAGCCAAGCGGGCGACAATGAGCAGTTCTTC.

The chain uses TRBV4-1 and TRBJ1-3; D is unresolved. CDR3 size: 15 residues. Trimming left V 8 bases short and J 0 bases short, with 14 bases between. The germline CDR1 and CDR2 sequences are MGHRA and YSYEKL. CDR3 nucleotides: TGCGCCAGCTCGGACGGCCGCAGCTCTGGAAACACCATATATTTT. Translated: CASSDGRSSGNTIYF.

Points on this clone: Other nucleotide sequences from this sample produce the same CDR3. The V gene is TRBV5-1, the J gene TRBJ1-2; a weak D match, TRBD1 (5 bases). Germline-derived CDR1 and CDR2 are SGHRS and YFSETQ. The CDR3 consists of 12 residues. With 0 bases removed from V and 7 bases from J, the gap between germline ends came to 7 bases. CDR3 sequence reads: CASSLEGFGYTF. The CDR3 DNA follows: TGCGCCAGCAGCTTGGAGGGGTTTGGCTACACCTTC.

The V gene is TRBV30, the J gene TRBJ2-5; 7 nucleotides agree with TRBD1. The CDR3 runs 12 residues. Germline trimming cut 4 bases from V and 10 bases from J; bases unmatched to any gene: 9. Germline CDR1 GTSNPN, CDR2 SVGIG (reference sequence). The CDR3 sequence is CAWKGAPGVQYF. CDR3 DNA: TGTGCCTGGAAGGGGGCGCCAGGGGTCCAGTACTTC.

This clone turned up a few times. Other DNA sequences of this sample code for an identical CDR3. This rearrangement joins TRBV28 to TRBJ1-2, with D possibly TRBD1 on 5 matching bases. CDR1 is MDHEN, CDR2 SYDVKM, per germline. This CDR3 is built from 11 residues. Deletions cut 7 bases from V and 2 bases from J, with 5 bases between. The CDR3 reads CASNRNYGYTF. In DNA, the CDR3 is TGTGCCAGCAACAGGAACTATGGCTACACCTTC.

This rearrangement joins TRBV6-5 to TRBJ2-7; 8 bases agree with TRBD1. J lost 5 bases, V lost 2 bases, and 8 bases had no gene match. Germline V CDR1 and CDR2: MNHEY, SVGAGI. The CDR3 sequence is 15 residues long. In nucleotides, the CDR3 is TGTGCCAGCAGTTACGTCCCAGGGGGCGTCCACGAGCAGTACTTC. Its protein product is CASSYVPGGVHEQYF.

This sequence joins TRBV28 and TRBJ2-1; 7 bases map to TRBD2. CDR3 length: 17 amino acids. Germline loops: CDR1 MDHEN, CDR2 SYDVKM. J gave up 1 base and V 5 bases, and 11 bases lay outside the gene matches. In DNA form, the CDR3 reads TGTGCCAGCAGTACGCTGGGCGGGAGTCCATCCTACAATGAGCAGTTCTTC. This gives the protein CASSTLGGSPSYNEQFF.

V gene TRBV7-2 combines with J gene TRBJ2-1, with TRBD1 identical over 9 bases. V was pared by 0 bases and J by 4 bases, with 4 bases of the junction left unmatched. The length of the CDR3 is 16 residues. Germline-derived CDR1 and CDR2 are SGHTA and FQGNSA. The CDR3 region has the DNA TGTGCCAGCAGCTTAGCCGGGACAGGGATTTACAATGAGCAGTTCTTC. Amino acid sequence: CASSLAGTGIYNEQFF.

V and J are TRBV7-9 and TRBJ1-5; 7 bases align to TRBD1. There are 16 residues in the CDR3. Unmatched junction bases numbered 9, after V lost 1 base and J lost 6 bases. Germline loops: CDR1 SEHNR, CDR2 FQNEAQ (reference sequence). The CDR3 loop is CASSLGTGGWGQPQHF. The CDR3 region has the DNA TGTGCCAGCAGCTTAGGGACAGGTGGCTGGGGTCAGCCCCAGCATTTT. The variable domain in full, with the rest retrieved from reference TRBV7-9 and TRBJ1-5, is DTGVSQNPRHKITKRGQNVTFRCDPISEHNRLYWYRQTLGQGPEFLTYFQNEAQLEKSRLLSDRFSAERPKGSFSTLEIQRTEQGDSAMYLCASSLGTGGWGQPQHFGDGTRLSIL.

The V call is TRBV2, the J call TRBJ2-5; D possibly corresponds to TRBD2 (5 bases). The CDR3 runs to 12 residues. Germline assignment: CDR1 SNHLY and CDR2 FYNNEI. Trimming shortened V by 5 bases and J by 2 bases, and 6 bases separated the two germline ends. The CDR3 DNA reads TGTGCCAGCAGTAGCGGTCAAGAGACCCAGTACTTC. It yields the protein CASSSGQETQYF.

The chain combines TRBV6-5 with TRBJ2-1, with TRBD2 as a possible D gene (5 bases). Trimming stripped 7 bases from V and 4 bases from J, with 11 bases between. The CDR3 is made up of 13 amino acids. Germline V lookup: CDR1 MNHEY, CDR2 SVGAGI. CDR3 DNA: TGTGCCAGCAAAACTCCGGGGTACAATGAGCAGTTCTTC. Translating it yields CASKTPGYNEQFF.

V usage is TRBV4-1 and J usage is TRBJ2-2, with 9 bases lining up with TRBD2. Germline V gene lookup returns CDR1 MGHRA and CDR2 YSYEKL. Trimming cost V 1 base and J 5 bases; bases outside gene matches: 5. There are 16 residues in the CDR3. This chain's CDR3 is CASSQGGLASTGELFF. The CDR3 nucleotides are TGCGCCAGCAGCCAAGGTGGACTAGCGAGTACCGGGGAGCTGTTTTTT.

The rearrangement joins TRBV7-2 to TRBJ2-1; tentative D call: TRBD1 (6 bases). The germline V gene has CDR1 SGHTA and CDR2 FQGNSA. The length of the CDR3 is 14 residues. V shed 0 bases and J shed 5 bases, with 8 bases lying between them. CDR3 protein: CASSLAGQHNEQFF. The DNA of the CDR3 is TGTGCCAGCAGCTTAGCCGGACAGCACAATGAGCAGTTCTTC.

This chain joins TRBV12-5 and TRBJ2-5, with D possibly being TRBD1 or TRBD2 (5 bases each). The germline V gene encodes CDR1 LGHNT and CDR2 FRNRAP. This CDR3 contains 14 residues. V was trimmed by 6 bases and J by 6 bases, leaving 17 bases between them. The CDR3 loop reads CASGYLREMQTQYF. In nucleotides, the CDR3 is TGTGCTAGTGGCTACCTCAGGGAGATGCAGACCCAGTACTTC.

This clone was found many times. The chain has TRBV5-4 and TRBJ2-3; 7 bases match TRBD2. The length of the CDR3 is 13 residues. V was clipped by 4 bases and J by 6 bases; unmatched bases: 5. The V gene's germline CDR1 is SGHNT and CDR2 YYREEE (reference sequence). The CDR3 reads CASSQRGQDTQYF. The CDR3 region has the DNA TGTGCCAGCAGCCAGCGGGGCCAGGATACGCAGTATTTT.

The V gene is TRBV5-4, the J gene TRBJ1-4; unclear D gene. The V gene lost 2 bases and the J gene lost 10 bases, with 12 bases spanning the gap. Germline loops: CDR1 SGHNT, CDR2 YYREEE (reference sequence). CDR3 length equals 13 residues. CDR3 DNA: TGTGCCAGCAGCTTAAGGGAGGGCGGAAAACTGTTTTTT. Protein: CASSLREGGKLFF.

This clone was counted between two and nine times. The gene calls are TRBV5-1 and TRBJ1-6, with a weak D call TRBD1 (5 bases). Germline V gene sequence: CDR1 SGHRS, CDR2 YFSETQ. This CDR3 region has 14 residues. Deletions cut 2 bases from V and 8 bases from J, with 11 bases between. The CDR3 spells CASSFGAGDSPLHF. CDR3 DNA: TGCGCCAGCAGCTTCGGGGCTGGGGATTCACCCCTCCACTTT.

J is TRBJ2-5 and V is TRBV7-2, with TRBD1 as a possible D gene (7 bases). The CDR3 covers 16 residues. Germline V gene data show CDR1 as SGHTA and CDR2 as FQGNSA. V was cut by 3 bases and J by 1 base, with 15 bases left in between. This CDR3 is CASSLAGTESQETQYF. The CDR3 DNA reads as TGTGCCAGCAGCTTGGCGGGGACAGAGAGCCAAGAGACCCAGTACTTC.

The sample holds a few counts of this clone. The chain uses TRBV18 and TRBJ2-2; D uncertain. This CDR3 contains 16 residues. V lost 3 bases to trimming and J lost 1 base, with 12 bases between them. The V gene's germline CDR1 is KGHSH and CDR2 LQKENI. CDR3 nucleotides: TGTGCCAGCTCACCTTTCCCCCGACAGAACACCGGGGAGCTGTTTTTT. This sequence encodes CASSPFPRQNTGELFF.

This clone was observed a few times. A read error may produce the germline difference seen at one junction end. V gene TRBV7-7 combines with J gene TRBJ2-5; D is uncertain. The CDR3 has 15 residues. Germline CDR1 reads SSHAT; CDR2 reads FNYEAQ (reference sequence). The CDR3 DNA reads as TGTGCTAGCAGCCCGACGGGCCTTCTTTCAGAGACCCAGTACTTC. Translating it yields CASSPTGLLSETQYF.

The chain has TRBV10-2 and TRBJ2-1, with D unclear. This CDR3 is built from 13 residues. Trimming removed 3 bases from V and 10 bases from J, with 13 bases in between. Per germline, CDR1 WSHSY and CDR2 SAAADI. This chain's CDR3 is CASSDTVGWEQFF. The CDR3 nucleotides read TGCGCCAGCAGTGATACTGTGGGATGGGAGCAGTTCTTC.

The V call is TRBV5-1, the J call TRBJ2-1; TRBD2 might be the D (6 bases). CDR1 is SGHRS and CDR2 is YFSETQ in the germline V gene. The germline V and J ends were trimmed by 2 bases and 0 bases, with 9 bases remaining between them. This CDR3 region has 15 residues. CDR3 region: CASSFTGSSYNEQFF. CDR3 nucleotide sequence: TGCGCCAGCAGCTTTACCGGGAGCTCCTACAATGAGCAGTTCTTC.

This chain connects TRBV2 to TRBJ2-7; the D is unclear. V was pared by 5 bases and J by 6 bases, with 14 bases between. There are 13 residues in the CDR3. Looked up from germline, CDR1 is SNHLY and CDR2 is FYNNEI. CDR3 amino acids: CASSPQALGEQYF. CDR3 coding DNA: TGTGCCAGCAGTCCCCAGGCCCTCGGCGAGCAGTACTTC.

Of note for this clone: This sample also contains other DNA sequences that code for the same CDR3. The chain couples TRBV9 to TRBJ2-3, with 7 nucleotides matching TRBD2. The CDR3 covers 15 residues. With V trimmed by 0 bases and J by 1 base, 2 bases remained unmatched. From germline, CDR1 is SGDLS and CDR2 YYNGEE. The DNA of the CDR3 is TGTGCCAGCAGCGTAGGGGGAGGGGGCACAGATACGCAGTATTTT. Its protein is CASSVGGGGTDTQYF.

The chain uses TRBV7-2 and TRBJ2-7; possibly TRBD2 for D (6 bases). The V and J ends lost 0 bases and 2 bases respectively, with 17 bases between them. The CDR3 spans 17 residues. CDR1 and CDR2 (germline): SGHTA, FQGNSA. Here the CDR3 reads CASSLAPGGDLTYEQYF. CDR3 in DNA: TGTGCCAGCAGCTTAGCTCCAGGAGGGGACTTAACCTACGAGCAGTACTTC.

This rearrangement joins TRBV5-1 to TRBJ2-5; 12 bases are a match to TRBD2. The CDR3 covers 20 residues. Germline V CDR1 and CDR2: SGHRS, YFSETQ. With 0 bases clipped from V and 5 bases from J, the junction kept 17 bases outside the gene matches. The DNA for the CDR3 is TGCGCCAGCAGCTTGGTTGTATTGGCGCTGACTAGCGGGAGAGGTGAGACCCAGTACTTC. Translating gives CASSLVVLALTSGRGETQYF.